The table lists the clone carrying this T cell receptor (beta chain) with many counts. Its antigen is unknown. These data belong to a study of molecular identifiers for immune sequencing clone quantification. As previously described, bulk TCR libraries were made using listed TCR primers. TCRdb analysed the PCR reads with MiXCR anew, one entry per CDR3 protein. The sample lists 45,000 to 55,000 distinct CDR3 sequences, more than 35% seen once, with 3.5% to 4% in the top ten. Naive CD8 libraries came from approximately 20,000 to 1,000,000 sorted cells with 10%, 30% or 50% RNA. Sorting was used to obtain naive CD8 T cells (CD8+CD4-CCR7+CD45RA+). Study results and caveats: More than 97% of effector molecules, versus under 1% of naive-cell molecules, belonged to clones above 20 RNA copies.

V gave up 4 bases and J gave up 13 bases, with 11 bases separating them. Looked up from germline, CDR1 is SGHRS and CDR2 is YFSETQ. The CDR3 spans 11 residues. Sequencing was done on a sample of naive CD8+ T cells from blood, with Jurkat cell RNA spiked in. As for subset: FACS-sorted CD8+CD4-CCR7+CD45RA+ naive T cells. The TCR was taken from a human donor in good health. Some libraries in this study had Jurkat cell RNA spiked in. V and J are TRBV5-1 and TRBJ1-4; maybe TRBD1 (5 bases). DNA for the CDR3: TGCGCCAGCAGCCTGGGACTACTACTGTTTTTT. Its translation: CASSLGLLLFF.